Sequencing of this T cell receptor beta chain was carried out in a study of identifying expanded T cells in peripheral blood. Per germline, CDR1 SGDLS and CDR2 YYNGEE. This CDR3 contains 15 residues. Trimming shortened V by 0 bases and J by 2 bases, and 11 bases separated the two germline ends. In regard to this clone: What it binds is unknown.

The table came from immunoSEQ multiplex PCR; TCRdb's copy has only in-frame clones and leaves some out. The sample shows approximately 92,000 clones, 70% to 90% of them seen only once. Study-wide results and caveats: Over two and four weeks, about 17 and 20 clones changed, versus approximately 1.2 between replicates.

No infections or other immune events were documented during collection. The receptor's source is a person aged 18-70 years in good health. The sample comprised blood. This chain uses TRBV9 with TRBJ1-1; the D gene is possibly TRBD1 (6 bases). The CDR3 is CASSVGLDRNTEAFF. The CDR3 region has the DNA TGTGCCAGCAGCGTAGGATTGGACAGAAACACTGAAGCTTTCTTT.